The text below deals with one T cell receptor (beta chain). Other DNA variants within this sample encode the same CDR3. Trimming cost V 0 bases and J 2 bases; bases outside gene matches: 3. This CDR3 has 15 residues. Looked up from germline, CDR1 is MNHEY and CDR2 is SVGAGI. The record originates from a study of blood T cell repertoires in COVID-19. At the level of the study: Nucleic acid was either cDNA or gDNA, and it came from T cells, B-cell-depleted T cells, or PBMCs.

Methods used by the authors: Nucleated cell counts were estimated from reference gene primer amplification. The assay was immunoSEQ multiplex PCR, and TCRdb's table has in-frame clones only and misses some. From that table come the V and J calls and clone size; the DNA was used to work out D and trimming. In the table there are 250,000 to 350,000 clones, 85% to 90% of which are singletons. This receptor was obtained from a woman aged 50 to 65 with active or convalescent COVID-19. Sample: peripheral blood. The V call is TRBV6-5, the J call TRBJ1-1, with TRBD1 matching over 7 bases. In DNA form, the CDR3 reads TGTGCCAGCAGTTACTCGACAGGGTTAAACACTGAAGCTTTCTTT. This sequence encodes CASSYSTGLNTEAFF.